This T cell receptor (beta chain) was captured by sequencing in a study of shared clonotypes between healthy human individuals. Looking at the study overall: The people who gave samples were two women and a few men aged 18 to 49. Study-wide points: Investigators collected only blood, and repertoires in tissues likely differ.

The data were produced by immunoSEQ multiplex PCR, yet TCRdb's version contains in-frame clones alone and is incomplete. The data contain hundreds of thousands of clones, around 81% of them singletons. This clone appeared a single time. The antigen remains undetermined. The V gene end was trimmed by 3 bases and the J gene end by 2 bases; junction bases not matched to a gene: 5. The CDR3 has 16 amino acids. CDR1 is SGHRS, CDR2 YFSETQ, per germline. The chain links TRBV5-1 to TRBJ2-7; TRBD2 agrees at 13 bases. Source material: PBMCs. This receptor was identified in a woman in her forties in good health. Some clones in this sample may be carry-over from other donors' samples. The CDR3 DNA reads as TGCGCCAGCAGCTACGGGACTAGCGGGACAACCTACGAGCAGTACTTC. It yields the protein CASSYGTSGTTYEQYF.